This paragraph covers one TCR beta chain sequence. Its antigen remains unknown. These data come from a study of shared clonotypes between healthy human individuals. Study outcomes and limitations: All-four-donor shared clonotypes had higher generation probabilities than non-shared clonotypes did. The study's rarefaction showed incomplete sorted-subset sequencing despite large depth.

CDR1 and CDR2 (germline): SGHVS, FNYEAQ. CDR3 size: 13 residues. Trimming took off 6 bases at V and 5 bases at J, with 13 bases between the two ends. Each cell subset's genomic DNA was divided evenly among several immunoSEQ plates. Here immunoSEQ multiplex PCR was the method, and the copy in TCRdb shows in-frame clones only, minus some. The sample has about 2.2 million clones, under 95% seen once; the top ten hold 1.5% to 2%. CD8 cells regarded as naive lacked CD45RO, were positively chosen for CCR7, and omitted terminally differentiated effector memory CD45RA+ cells. The V gene is TRBV7-6, the J gene TRBJ1-1; D not certain. This TCR came from a man younger than 30 in good health. Some clones in this sample may be carry-over from other donors' samples. Sequencing was carried out using naive CD8+ T cells from PBMCs. This CDR3 is CASSFSKSTEAFF. The CDR3, as DNA: TGTGCCAGCAGTTTTAGCAAGAGTACTGAAGCTTTCTTT.